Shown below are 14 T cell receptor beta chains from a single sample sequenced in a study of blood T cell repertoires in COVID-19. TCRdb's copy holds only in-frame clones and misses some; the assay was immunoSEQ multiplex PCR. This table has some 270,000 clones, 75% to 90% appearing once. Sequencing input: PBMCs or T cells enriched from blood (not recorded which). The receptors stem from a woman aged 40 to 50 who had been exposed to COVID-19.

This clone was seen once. CDR3 in DNA: TGCAGTGCTAGTTCCTCAGGTTCCCCCTTTAGGAGCACAGATACGCAGTATTTT. Translated: CSASSSGSPFRSTDTQYF. The chain has TRBV20-1 and TRBJ2-3; D is ambiguous. The V gene lost 3 bases and the J gene lost 0 bases, with 22 bases spanning the gap. The CDR3 covers 18 residues. The germline CDR1 and CDR2 sequences are DFQATT and SNEGSKA (reference sequence).

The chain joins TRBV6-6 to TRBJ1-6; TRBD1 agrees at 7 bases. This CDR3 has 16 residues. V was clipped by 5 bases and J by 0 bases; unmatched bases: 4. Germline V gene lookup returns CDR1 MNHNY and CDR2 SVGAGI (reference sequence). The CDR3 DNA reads TGTGCCAGCAGTCGACAGGGTTTCTCCTATAATTCACCCCTCCACTTT. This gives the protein CASSRQGFSYNSPLHF.

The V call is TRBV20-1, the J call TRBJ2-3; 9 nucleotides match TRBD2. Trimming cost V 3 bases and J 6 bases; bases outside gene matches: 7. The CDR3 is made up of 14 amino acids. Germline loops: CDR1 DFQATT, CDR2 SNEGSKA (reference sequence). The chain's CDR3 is CSASPAGGYDTQYF. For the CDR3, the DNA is TGCAGTGCTAGTCCAGCGGGAGGATACGATACGCAGTATTTT.

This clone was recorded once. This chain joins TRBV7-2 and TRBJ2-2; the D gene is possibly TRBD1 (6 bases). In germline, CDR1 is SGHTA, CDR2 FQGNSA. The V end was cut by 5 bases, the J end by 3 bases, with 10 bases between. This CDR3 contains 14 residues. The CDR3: CASSPRTDTGELFF. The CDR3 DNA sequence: TGTGCCAGCAGCCCACGGACAGACACCGGGGAGCTGTTTTTT.

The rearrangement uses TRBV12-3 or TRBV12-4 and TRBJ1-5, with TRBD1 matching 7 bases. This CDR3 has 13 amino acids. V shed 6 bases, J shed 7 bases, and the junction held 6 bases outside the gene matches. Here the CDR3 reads CASSRDRGQPQHF. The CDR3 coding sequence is TGTGCCAGCAGCCGGGACAGAGGGCAGCCCCAGCATTTT.

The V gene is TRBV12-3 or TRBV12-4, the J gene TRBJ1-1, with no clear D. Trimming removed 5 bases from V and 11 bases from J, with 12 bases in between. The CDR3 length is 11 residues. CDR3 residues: CASSTISGAFF. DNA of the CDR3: TGTGCCAGCAGTACCATTTCGGGGGCTTTCTTT.

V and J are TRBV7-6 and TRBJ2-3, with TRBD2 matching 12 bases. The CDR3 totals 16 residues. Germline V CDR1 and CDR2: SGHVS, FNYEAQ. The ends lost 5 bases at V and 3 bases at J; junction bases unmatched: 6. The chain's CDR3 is CASSPSGRVETDTQYF. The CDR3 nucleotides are TGTGCCAGCAGCCCTAGCGGGAGGGTGGAGACAGATACGCAGTATTTT. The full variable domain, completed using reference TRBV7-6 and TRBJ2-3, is GAGVSQSPRYKVTKRGQDVALRCDPISGHVSLYWYRQALGQGPEFLTYFNYEAQQDKSGLPNDRFSAERPEGSISTLTIQRTEQRDSAMYRCASSPSGRVETDTQYFGPGTRLTVL.

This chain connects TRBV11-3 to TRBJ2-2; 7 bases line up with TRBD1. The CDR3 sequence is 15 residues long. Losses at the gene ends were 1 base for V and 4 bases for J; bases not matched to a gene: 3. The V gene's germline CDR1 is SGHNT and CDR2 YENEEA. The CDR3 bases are TGTGCCAGCAGCTTAGGACAGGGTGTCACCGGGGAGCTGTTTTTT. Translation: CASSLGQGVTGELFF. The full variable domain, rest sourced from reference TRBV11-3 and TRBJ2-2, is EAGVVQSPRYKIIEKKQPVAFWCNPISGHNTLYWYLQNLGQGPELLIRYENEEAVDDSQLPKDRFSAERLKGVDSTLKIQPAELGDSAVYLCASSLGQGVTGELFFGEGSRLTVL.

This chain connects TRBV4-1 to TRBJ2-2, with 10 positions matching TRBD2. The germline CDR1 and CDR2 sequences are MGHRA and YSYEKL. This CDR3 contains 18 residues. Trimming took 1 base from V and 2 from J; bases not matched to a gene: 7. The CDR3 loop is CASSQGLAGLFNTGELFF. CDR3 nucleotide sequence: TGCGCCAGCAGCCAAGGACTAGCGGGCCTCTTCAACACCGGGGAGCTGTTTTTT.

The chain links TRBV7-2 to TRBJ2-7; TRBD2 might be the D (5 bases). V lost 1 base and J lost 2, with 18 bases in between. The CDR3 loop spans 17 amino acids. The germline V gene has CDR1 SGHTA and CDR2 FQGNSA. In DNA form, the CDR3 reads TGTGCCAGCAGCTTAGTCGGGGTGGCAGACACTGCCTACGAGCAGTACTTC. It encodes CASSLVGVADTAYEQYF.

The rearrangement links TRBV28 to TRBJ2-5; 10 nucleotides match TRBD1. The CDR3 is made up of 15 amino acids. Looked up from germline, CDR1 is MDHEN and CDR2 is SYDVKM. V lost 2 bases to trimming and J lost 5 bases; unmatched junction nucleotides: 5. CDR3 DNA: TGTGCCAGCAGTTTAAGGACAGGGGGAACGGAGACCCAGTACTTC. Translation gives CASSLRTGGTETQYF.

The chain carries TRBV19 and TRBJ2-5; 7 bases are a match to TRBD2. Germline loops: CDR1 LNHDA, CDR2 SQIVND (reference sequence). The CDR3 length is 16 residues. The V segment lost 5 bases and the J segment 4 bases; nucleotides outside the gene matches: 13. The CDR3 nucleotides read TGTGCCAGTAGTCCCTGGGGGGGACGCCTACCAGAGACCCAGTACTTC. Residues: CASSPWGGRLPETQYF.

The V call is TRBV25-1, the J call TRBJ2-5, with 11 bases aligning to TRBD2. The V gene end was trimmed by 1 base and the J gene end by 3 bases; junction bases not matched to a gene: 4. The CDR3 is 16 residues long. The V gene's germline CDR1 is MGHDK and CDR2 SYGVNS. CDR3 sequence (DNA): TGTGCCAGCAGTGAATGGGCTAGCGGGGGGAAAGAGACCCAGTACTTC. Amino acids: CASSEWASGGKETQYF.

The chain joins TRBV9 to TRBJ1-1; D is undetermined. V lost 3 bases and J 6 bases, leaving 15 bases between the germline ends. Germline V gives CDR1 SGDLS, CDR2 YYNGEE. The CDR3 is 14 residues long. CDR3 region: CASSAVPSGAEAFF. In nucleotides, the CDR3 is TGTGCCAGCAGCGCAGTGCCATCGGGTGCTGAAGCTTTCTTT.